Below, one T cell receptor (beta chain) is given with its context. The entry originates in a study of CD8+ T cells in alopecia areata. For the study at large: The study gave treated patients oral tofacitinib at 5 to 10 mg twice daily. A 6-month period off drug followed tofacitinib, which lasted 6 to 18 months.

Investigators isolated RNA and reverse transcribed it into cDNA to act as the sequencing template. The method was immunoSEQ multiplex PCR; TCRdb's version includes in-frame clones alone and lacks a portion of them. Seen here are under 350,000 clones, about three fifths observed once, and the top ten hold under 2%. Germline-derived CDR1 and CDR2 are SGHNT and YYREEE (reference sequence). With 3 bases clipped from V and 0 bases from J, the junction kept 4 bases outside the gene matches. The length of the CDR3 is 16 residues. Noted treatment: oral pan-JAK inhibitor, 5-10 mg twice daily. Researchers picked out CD4+ and CD8+ T cells from PBMCs by sorting.

The TCR originated in a human donor with alopecia areata. The sequenced sample was CD4+ T cells sorted from blood, obtained at week 24, from a patient treated with tofacitinib. This chain uses TRBV5-4 with TRBJ2-5, with 11 bases aligning to TRBD2. The CDR3 DNA is TGTGCCAGCAGCTCGCTTAGCGGGGGGGACCAAGAGACCCAGTACTTC. Translating it yields CASSSLSGGDQETQYF.